In this sample, the clone carrying this T cell receptor (beta chain) is medium-sized. What it binds is not known. Individual cDNA molecules each received unique molecular identifiers attached to them. TCRdb re-derived calls from the 5' RACE reads in MiXCR, one entry per CDR3 protein. The data hold roughly 24,000 distinct CDR3 sequences, with roughly 3.5% observed a single time. The record originates from a study of early T cells in non-severe SARS-CoV-2 infection. The wider study: The authors sequenced bulk RNA from unsorted whole blood, leaving chains unpaired.

Study-wide results and caveats: Missing private and CD4 specificities, VDJdb matching favored anti-spike CD8 responses.

In germline, CDR1 is LGHNA, CDR2 YSLEER. With V trimmed by 1 base and J by 6 bases, 4 bases remained unmatched. This CDR3 has 15 amino acids. The sample consisted of whole blood. This rearrangement joins TRBV4-3 to TRBJ1-4, with 8 bases that match TRBD1. This clonotype originated in an adult who was a healthcare worker with PCR-confirmed SARS-CoV-2 infection or an uninfected control (not recorded which). CDR3 nucleotides: TGCGCCAGCAGCCAAGGGGTGACAGGGGATGAAAAACTGTTTTTT. This gives the protein CASSQGVTGDEKLFF.